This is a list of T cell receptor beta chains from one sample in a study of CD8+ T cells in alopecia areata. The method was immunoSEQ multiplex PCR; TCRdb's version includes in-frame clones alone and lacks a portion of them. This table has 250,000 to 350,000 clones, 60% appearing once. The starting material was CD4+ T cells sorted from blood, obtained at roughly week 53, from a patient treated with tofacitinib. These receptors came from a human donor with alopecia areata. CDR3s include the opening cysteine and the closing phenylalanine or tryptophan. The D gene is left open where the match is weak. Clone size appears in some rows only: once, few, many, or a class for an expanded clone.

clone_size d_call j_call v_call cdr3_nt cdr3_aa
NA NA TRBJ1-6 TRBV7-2 TGTGCCAGCAGCCCCCATACATCGCTGACACCCCTCCACTTT CASSPHTSLTPLHF
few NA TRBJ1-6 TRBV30 TGTGCCTGGACCAAAGGGACGGTTTATAATTCACCCCTCCACTTT CAWTKGTVYNSPLHF
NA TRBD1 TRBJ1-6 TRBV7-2 TGTGCCAGCAGTTCGACAGGGTCGGCCCATTCACCCCTCCACTTT CASSSTGSAHSPLHF
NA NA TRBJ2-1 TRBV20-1 TGCAGTGCTTCAGAAAACAATGAGCAGTTCTTC CSASENNEQFF
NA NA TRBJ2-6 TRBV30 TGTGCCTGGGCCAAGGACAGTTTGTGGAACGTCCTGACTTTC CAWAKDSLWNVLTF
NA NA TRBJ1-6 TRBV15 TGTGCCACCAGCAGAGATCGCGGGACCGACGCCTATAATTCACCCCTCCACTTT CATSRDRGTDAYNSPLHF
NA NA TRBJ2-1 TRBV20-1 TGCAGTGGAGGGGACATCCAAAGGTGGTTCTTC CSGGDIQRWFF
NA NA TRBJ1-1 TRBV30 TGTGCCTGGAGTGTAGTTGGGGGCACTGAAGCTTTCTTT CAWSVVGGTEAFF
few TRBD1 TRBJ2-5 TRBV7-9 TGTGCCAGCAGCAACCGGGACAGGGGGCGCGAGACCCAGTACTTC CASSNRDRGRETQYF
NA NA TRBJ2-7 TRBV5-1 TGCGCCAGCAGCTCCGGGTCGTCAGCCTACGAGCAGTACTTC CASSSGSSAYEQYF
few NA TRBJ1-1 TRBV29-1 TGCAGCGTTTCGGTGGGGCCGGTCACTGAAGCTTTCTTT CSVSVGPVTEAFF
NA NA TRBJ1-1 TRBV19 TGTGCCAGTAGTATACCATACGGGCGCGCTTTCTTT CASSIPYGRAFF
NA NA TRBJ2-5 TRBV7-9 TGTGCCAGCAGCCCAAGGGAGACCCAGTACTTC CASSPRETQYF
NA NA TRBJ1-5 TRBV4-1 TGCGCCAGCAGCCAAGATCTGGAGCAGCCCCAGCATTTT CASSQDLEQPQHF
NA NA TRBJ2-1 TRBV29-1 TGCAGCGTTGCGACCTTCAGCGGGGGACAGTACAATGAGCAGTTCTTC CSVATFSGGQYNEQFF
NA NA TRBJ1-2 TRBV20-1 TGCAGTGCTAAACGACAGAAAGGCTACACCTTC CSAKRQKGYTF
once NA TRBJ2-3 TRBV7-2 TGTGCCAGCAGCTTCGGGACCAGTGTTTCTGCAGATACGCAGTATTTT CASSFGTSVSADTQYF
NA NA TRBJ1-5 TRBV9 TGTGCCAGCAGCGTATCCCCGTTGGAGCAGCCCCAGCATTTT CASSVSPLEQPQHF
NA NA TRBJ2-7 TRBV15 TGTGCCACCAGCAGAGACAGGTCGGCCTACGAGCAGTACTTC CATSRDRSAYEQYF
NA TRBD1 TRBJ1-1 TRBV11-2 TGTGCCAGCCCTCCCCCCGACAGGGGGCGAGACACTGAAGCTTTCTTT CASPPPDRGRDTEAFF
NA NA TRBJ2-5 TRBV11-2 TGTGCCAGCAGCTTACTCGAGACCCAGTACTTC CASSLLETQYF
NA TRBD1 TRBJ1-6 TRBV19 TGTGCCAGTAGTACCGGGACAGCTAATTCACCCCTCCACTTT CASSTGTANSPLHF
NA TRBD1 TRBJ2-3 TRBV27 TGTGCCAGCAGCCTTAGGGGTACTAGGGGGCCAGATACGCAGTATTTT CASSLRGTRGPDTQYF
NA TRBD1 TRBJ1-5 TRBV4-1 TGCGCCAGCAGCTGGCAGGGGGACGGCAATCAGCCCCAGCATTTT CASSWQGDGNQPQHF
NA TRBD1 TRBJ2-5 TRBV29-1 TGCAGCGGTATCGGGATTCAGGGGGCGACCCAGTACTTC CSGIGIQGATQYF
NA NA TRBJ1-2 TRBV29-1 TGCAGCGTTTGGGCGCCGGAGGGCACCCGAATCCACTATGGCTACACCTTC CSVWAPEGTRIHYGYTF
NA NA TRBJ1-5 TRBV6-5 TGTGCCAGCAGTCAGGGAGGGGGCAATCAGCCCCAGCATTTT CASSQGGGNQPQHF
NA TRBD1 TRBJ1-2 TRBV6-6 TGTGCCAGCAGACTCCGGGGACAGAGTAACTATGGCTACACCTTC CASRLRGQSNYGYTF
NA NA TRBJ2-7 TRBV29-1 TGCAGCGTACGGTTGGGGGTCTACGAGCAGTACTTC CSVRLGVYEQYF
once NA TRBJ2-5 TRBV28 TGTGCCAGCAGGGCAGAGGAGACCCAGTACTTC CASRAEETQYF
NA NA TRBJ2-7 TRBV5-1 TGCGCCAGCAGCCCCCAGGGTTGGGGGTCCTACGAGCAGTACTTC CASSPQGWGSYEQYF
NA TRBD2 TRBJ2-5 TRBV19 TGTGCCAGTAGTGTGACTAGCGGGGCCCAAGAGACCCAGTACTTC CASSVTSGAQETQYF
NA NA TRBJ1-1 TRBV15 TGTGCCACCAGCAGAGATAATTCGGGGACTGAAGCTTTCTTT CATSRDNSGTEAFF
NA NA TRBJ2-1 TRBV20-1 TGCAGTGCTAGTTCAGGCAATGAGCAGTTCTTC CSASSGNEQFF
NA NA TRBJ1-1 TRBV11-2 TGTGCCAGCGAAATGGCCGGTCAATTTAACACTGAAGCTTTCTTT CASEMAGQFNTEAFF
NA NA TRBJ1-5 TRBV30 TGTGCCTGGAGTGTCGGGCAGGGAAGCAATCAGCCCCAGCATTTT CAWSVGQGSNQPQHF
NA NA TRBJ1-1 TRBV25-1 TGTGCCAGCAGTGAGGGAACAGGGAGAACTTTCTTT CASSEGTGRTFF
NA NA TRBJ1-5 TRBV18 TGTGCCAGCTCACCGGGCGGGTCCAAGAATCAGCCCCAGCATTTT CASSPGGSKNQPQHF
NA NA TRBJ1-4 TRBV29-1 TGCAGCGTCCGGGACACCCTTGCAACTAATGAAAAACTGTTTTTT CSVRDTLATNEKLFF
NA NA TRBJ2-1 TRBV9 TGTGCCAGCAGCGTAGCGGGGCGGTCTGTCAATGAGCAGTTCTTC CASSVAGRSVNEQFF
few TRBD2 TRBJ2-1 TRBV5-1 TGCGCCAGCAGCTTGAATGCTCTAGCGGGGGCCTACAATGAGCAGTTCTTC CASSLNALAGAYNEQFF
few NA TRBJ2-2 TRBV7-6 TGTGCCAGCAGCTTAGGGGCGGCAGATATCACCGGGGAGCTGTTTTTT CASSLGAADITGELFF
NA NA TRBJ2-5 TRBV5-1 TGCGCCAGCACCCTACAAGAGACCCAGTACTTC CASTLQETQYF
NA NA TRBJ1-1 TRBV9 TGTGCCAGCAGCGGGGGGAACTCTGAAGCTTTCTTT CASSGGNSEAFF
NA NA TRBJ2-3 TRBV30 TGTGCCTGGAGTGTTGGGTCTGGGGGTCCCACAGATACGCAGTATTTT CAWSVGSGGPTDTQYF
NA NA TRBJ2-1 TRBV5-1 TGCGCCAGCAGCTTGGTGGCAGGACCTTACAATGAGCAGTTCTTC CASSLVAGPYNEQFF
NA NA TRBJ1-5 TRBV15 TGTGCCACCAGCCCTCGTAGCCGAAATCAGCCCCAGCATTTT CATSPRSRNQPQHF
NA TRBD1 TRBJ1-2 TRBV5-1 TGCGCCAGCAGTACAGAAGGACAGGGGAGCGGCTACACCTTC CASSTEGQGSGYTF
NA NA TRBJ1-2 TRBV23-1 TGCGCCAGCAGTCAATTTAGGACGGAGTATGGCTACACCTTC CASSQFRTEYGYTF
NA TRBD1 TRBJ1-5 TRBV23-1 TGCGCCAGCAGTCAATGGGCGGGACAGTATAGCAATCAGCCCCAGCATTTT CASSQWAGQYSNQPQHF
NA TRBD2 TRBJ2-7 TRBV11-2 TGTGCCAGCAGCTTAGCGACTAGCGTCAGCTACGAGCAGTACTTC CASSLATSVSYEQYF